One sample yielded the 9 T cell receptor beta chains listed below, sequenced in a study of CDR3 diversity in severe acne. MiXCR was run by TCRdb on the PCR reads, yielding one entry per CDR3 protein. The sample holds more than 80,000 distinct CDR3 sequences, approximately 54% seen once. The sequenced material came from blood. These receptors came from a male donor with severe acne vulgaris.

This clonotype was seen ten or more times. The chain combines TRBV27 with TRBJ2-3, with 8 bases matching TRBD1. From germline, CDR1 is MNHEY and CDR2 SMNVEV (reference sequence). V trimming: 2 bases; J trimming: 4 bases; junction bases outside the gene matches: 8. The CDR3 is 16 amino acids. Here the CDR3 DNA reads TGTGCCAGCAGTTTAGGGGTGACAGGGGCGTCAGATACGCAGTATTTT. It translates to CASSLGVTGASDTQYF.

The chain joins TRBV12-3 or TRBV12-4 to TRBJ2-5; 9 bases map to TRBD2. Trimming removed 7 bases from V and 4 bases from J; junction bases left unmatched: 10. The length of the CDR3 is 15 residues. The CDR3 DNA is TGTGCCAGCACTGATGGTGGAGCGGGAGGAGAGACCCAGTACTTC. This encodes CASTDGGAGGETQYF.

This clonotype was observed once. The chain links TRBV6-6 to TRBJ2-7, with a tentative D call TRBD2 (5 bases). The CDR3 spans 14 residues. Trimming cost V 2 bases and J 6 bases, with 14 bases left between them. CDR1 and CDR2 from the germline V gene are MNHNY and SVGAGI (reference sequence). The CDR3 spells CASSYRREEVEQYF. CDR3 nucleotide sequence: TGTGCCAGCAGTTACCGCCGGGAAGAAGTCGAGCAGTACTTC.

The sample holds many counts of this clonotype. The chain couples TRBV7-2 to TRBJ2-3; the D gene is possibly TRBD1 (6 bases). Trimming took 1 base from V and 4 from J, leaving 9 bases between them. The CDR3 length is 14 residues. CDR1 is SGHTA, CDR2 FQGNSA, per germline. CDR3 in amino acids: CASSLERTADTQYF. In DNA form, the CDR3 reads TGTGCCAGCAGCTTAGAAAGGACAGCAGATACGCAGTATTTT. Full variable domain (rest looked up from reference TRBV7-2 and TRBJ2-3): GAGVSQSPSNKVTEKGKDVELRCDPISGHTALYWYRQSLGQGLEFLIYFQGNSAPDKSGLPSDRFSAERTGGSVSTLTIQRTQQEDSAVYLCASSLERTADTQYFGPGTRLTVL.

Ten or more counts support this clonotype. The rearrangement links TRBV11-3 to TRBJ2-3, with 10 bases lining up with TRBD2. Germline CDR1 and CDR2: SGHNT and YENEEA. Trimming at V came to 4 bases and at J to 4 bases, leaving 5 bases not matched to a gene. The CDR3 loop spans 15 amino acids. CDR3 protein: CASSSSGSVADTQYF. Written as DNA, the CDR3 is TGTGCCAGCAGCTCTAGCGGGAGTGTCGCAGATACGCAGTATTTT.

This chain connects TRBV20-1 to TRBJ1-3; D gene unclear. CDR3 length equals 14 residues. In germline, CDR1 is DFQATT, CDR2 SNEGSKA (reference sequence). Trimming shortened V by 5 bases and J by 1 base, and 12 bases separated the two germline ends. CDR3 sequence reads: CSAGAWDSGNTIYF. The CDR3 nucleotides are TGCAGTGCTGGAGCGTGGGATTCTGGAAACACCATATATTTT.

This chain connects TRBV25-1 to TRBJ2-2; TRBD2 might be the D (7 bases). Germline assignment: CDR1 MGHDK and CDR2 SYGVNS. The V end lost 6 bases, the J end lost 0 bases, and 17 bases lay between the germline ends. The CDR3 is 17 residues long. The CDR3 DNA reads as TGTGCCAGCAGCTTAGCGGCGGGGGCTACGAACACCGGGGAGCTGTTTTTT. Translation: CASSLAAGATNTGELFF.

In regard to this clonotype: At one end, the junction sequence differs from germline, possibly due to a read error. The chain links TRBV5-1 to TRBJ2-3; 11 nucleotides agree with TRBD2. Germline V gene sequence: CDR1 SGHRS, CDR2 YFSETQ. The CDR3 extends over 18 amino acids. The CDR3 DNA reads as TGCGCCAGCAGCCTACTCGGACTAGCGGGTACTAGCACAGATACGCGGTATTTT. Amino acid sequence: CASSLLGLAGTSTDTRYF. The full variable domain, with the rest looked up from reference TRBV5-1 and TRBJ2-3, is KAGVTQTPRYLIKTRGQQVTLSCSPISGHRSVSWYQQTPGQGLQFLFEYFSETQRNKGNFPGRFSGRQFSNSRSEMNVSTLELGDSALYLCASSLLGLAGTSTDTRYFGPGTRLTVL.

This clonotype was counted at least ten times. This sequence may be a read error, since a much larger clone differs from it by one base. V usage is TRBV10-3 and J usage is TRBJ1-4; D not certain. The V gene's germline CDR1 is ENHRY and CDR2 SYGVKD. The CDR3 runs to 15 residues. This chain's CDR3 is CAIRPGLATIEKLFF. Written as DNA, the CDR3 is TGTGCCATCAGACCTGGTCTTGCAACTATTGAAAAACTGTTTTTT.